What follows describes a single T cell receptor (beta chain). This clonotype was recorded a few times. The target of this receptor is not known. No much larger clone is present one base from it, and per-base qualities are unavailable. This sample was included in a study of vaccination and CD4 T cells after COVID-19 (dated by TCRdb to between 2022 and 2023). Background on the whole study: SARS-CoV-2 positivity had been established in the convalescent patients by nasal swab PCR, and mild disease was recorded in nine or ten of these patients and severe disease in one. Participants received two doses of either the Pfizer-BioNTech BNT162b2 vaccine (n=8) or the Moderna mRNA-1273 vaccine (n=2). In ten to eleven COVID-19 convalescent patients and several infection-naive healthy vaccine recipients, the spike-specific CD4+ TCR repertoire before mRNA vaccination was compared with the repertoire after mRNA vaccination. As controls, cultures received a CEFX viral epitope pool (the positive control), an HIV-1 Nef peptide pool (the negative control), or no peptide at all. The cultures were stimulated with overlapping spike peptide pools from SARS-CoV-2 and from the common cold coronaviruses HCoV-NL63, HCoV-OC43 and HCoV-229E. Post-vaccine blood samples were collected a median of approximately 72 days after the second vaccine dose, ranging from roughly 14 to 241 days. Post-COVID blood samples were collected from convalescent patients a median of around 96 days after diagnosis, with a range of roughly 35 to 170 days. Six males and four females were included in the convalescent cohort, with two Hispanic individuals, seven Caucasians, two Asians and one multiracial person represented. The investigation overall reported the following: Relatively few convalescent patients were included in the study, and early timepoints after natural infection were not analyzed. Of the vaccine-specific clones found in convalescent patients, nearly all (304 of 307) were mono-reactive for SARS-CoV-2 spike instead of being cross-reactive with common cold coronaviruses. The median number of SARS-CoV-2-reactive clonotypes rose from 21 after infection to 35 to 45 after vaccination, but the change was not significant. Among convalescent patients, a median about 86% of the SARS-CoV-2-reactive clones seen after vaccination appeared only after vaccination, which suggests priming specific to the vaccine.

The treatment or condition label corresponds to: roughly 11-day PBMC culture with coronavirus spike peptide pools or control peptides (ViraFEST assay). The ViraFEST assay was used in the study, in which antigen-specific T cells were expanded with peptide pools and expanded clonotypes were subsequently identified by TCR sequencing. The convalescent patients' positive SARS-CoV-2 PCR tests fell between March and December 2020, which was before the Alpha, Beta and Delta variants emerged in the United States. Each well held two million PBMCs cultured with roughly 10 ug/ml peptide pools in IMDM containing approximately 5% human AB serum and approximately 10 IU/ml IL-2. Half of the culture medium was replaced with fresh IL-2-containing medium on days 3 and 7. Once the cells had been in culture for around 10 days, the EasySep CD4+ T cell isolation kit was used to isolate CD4+ T cells by negative selection. PBMCs were separated from whole blood using Ficoll-Paque Plus gradient centrifugation and then either used fresh or cryopreserved at -140C. Triplicate wells were generally used for each culture condition.

The method was PCR. DNA from cultured CD4+ T cells underwent TCR sequencing with the Oncomine TCR Beta short-read assay at the Johns Hopkins FTIC core. The QIAamp micro DNA kit was used to extract genomic DNA from the cultured CD4+ T cells. Oncomine TCR Beta libraries from cultured CD4+ T cells were pooled with unique dual indexes and sequenced on an Illumina iSeq 100. On the study's bioinformatics: Non-productive sequences were removed, and CDR3s that did not start with C, did not end with F or W, or were shorter than 7 amino acids were discarded. The MANAFEST web application identified antigen-specific clonotypes by comparing peptide-stimulated wells against reference wells and other culture wells. An FDR below 0.05, an odds ratio above 5, and a productive frequency above 0.1% in at least two of three replicate wells were required for clones to be considered positive. A clonotype counted as cross-reactive if it showed significant expansion both in the SARS-CoV-2 spike wells and in at least one common cold coronavirus spike condition. Similarity between CDR3 sequences was evaluated in R version 3.6.1 using Levenshtein distances (stringdist) and unrooted phylogenetic trees (ape). TCRdb handled the public reads itself, with Q25 trimming in fastp and clone calling in MiXCR, and kept productive beta chains. Merged by CDR3 protein, the rows form single entries marked with the most common genes and DNA. The V and J calls were not made by the authors but by TCRdb's processing. The sample table contains under 15,000 distinct CDR3 sequences; only one count was recorded for roughly 40% of them. Clones ranked in the top ten supply roughly 22% of the sample.

The input for sequencing was CD4+ T cells from blood, cultured in vitro, taken before SARS-CoV-2 vaccination. This receptor was identified in a human donor who had recovered from COVID-19.

The DNA sequence follows: TGTGCCAGCAGTGCCCCGAGGTTCAGGGCCTATGGCTACACCTTC. The translation is CASSAPRFRAYGYTF. In this chain, TRBV6-4 is recombined with TRBJ1-2, and perhaps TRBD1 as D gene, on 5 matching bases. Between the V and J ends, shortened by 4 bases and 4 bases respectively, the junction contains 16 bases. Including cysteine and phenylalanine, the CDR3 has 15 amino acids. This entry keeps only the CDR3 DNA: 45 bases, framed from base 1. CDR1 MRHNA and CDR2 SNTAGT are derived from the germline V gene.